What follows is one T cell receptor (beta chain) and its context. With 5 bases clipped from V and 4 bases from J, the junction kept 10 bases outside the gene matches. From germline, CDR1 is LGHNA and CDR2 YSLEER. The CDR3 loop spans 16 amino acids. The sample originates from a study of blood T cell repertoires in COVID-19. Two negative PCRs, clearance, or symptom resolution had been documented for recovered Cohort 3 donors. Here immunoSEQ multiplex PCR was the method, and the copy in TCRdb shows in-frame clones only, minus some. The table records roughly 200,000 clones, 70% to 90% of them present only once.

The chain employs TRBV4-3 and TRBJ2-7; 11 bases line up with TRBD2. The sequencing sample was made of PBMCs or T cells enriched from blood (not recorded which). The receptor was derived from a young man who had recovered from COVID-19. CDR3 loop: CASSKTTSGILYEQYF. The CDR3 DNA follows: TGCGCCAGCAGCAAGACGACTAGCGGGATTTTGTACGAGCAGTACTTC.